The entry that follows covers one T cell receptor beta chain sequence. Profiling relied on immunoSEQ multiplex PCR, and the TCRdb table lists in-frame clones only, not all of them. The sample records over 9,000 clones, around 86% being singletons. The data are from a study of tumor-infiltrating lymphocytes in localized non-small cell lung cancer. Overall study: Patients included smokers and never-smokers with various histologies, some sampled after neoadjuvant chemotherapy.

Germline V gives CDR1 SGHDT, CDR2 YYEEEE. CDR3 length: 19 amino acids. J was trimmed by 2 bases and V by 4 bases; bases with no gene match: 18. This chain links TRBV5-6 with TRBJ2-7; TRBD1 agrees at 10 bases. The source material was uninvolved lung tissue not adjacent to the tumor. The receptor was isolated from a human donor with non-small cell lung cancer. The CDR3 DNA reads as TGTGCCAGCAGCCACGACCTAGGGACAGGACAGGGGGTTACCTACGAGCAGTACTTC. Translated, it gives CASSHDLGTGQGVTYEQYF.